This T cell receptor (beta chain) stems from a study of OX40 agonist ivuxolimab in advanced cancers. Background on the study: Patients in the trial were receiving intravenous ivuxolimab every 2 weeks, at doses of 0.01 to 10 mg/kg.

This CDR3 is built from 14 residues. Germline V CDR1 and CDR2: SGHDN, FVKESK. J was trimmed by 9 bases and V by 4 bases; bases with no gene match: 6. Here immunoSEQ multiplex PCR was the method, and the copy in TCRdb shows in-frame clones only, minus some. The profile shows tens of thousands of clones, 85% to 90% of them singletons. Findings and limits, study-wide: Blood T cells, both CD4+ and CD8+, expanded clonally by week 6 at 0.1 to 3.0 mg/kg.

For this clone: Antigen: not known.

The clonotype was recovered from an adult with an advanced solid tumor such as melanoma, head and neck, liver or kidney cancer. The chain couples TRBV14 to TRBJ2-1; 10 positions match TRBD1. Sequences were derived from CD4+ or CD8+ T cells sorted from blood, sampled in a trial of the OX40 agonist ivuxolimab. CDR3 sequence: CASSRAGQGGEQFF. The CDR3 bases are TGTGCCAGCAGCCGAGCCGGACAGGGGGGTGAGCAGTTCTTC. Variable domain in full (rest from reference TRBV14 and TRBJ2-1): EAGVTQFPSHSVIEKGQTVTLRCDPISGHDNLYWYRRVMGKEIKFLLHFVKESKQDESGMPNNRFLAERTGGTYSTLKVQPAELEDSGVYFCASSRAGQGGEQFFGPGTRLTVL.